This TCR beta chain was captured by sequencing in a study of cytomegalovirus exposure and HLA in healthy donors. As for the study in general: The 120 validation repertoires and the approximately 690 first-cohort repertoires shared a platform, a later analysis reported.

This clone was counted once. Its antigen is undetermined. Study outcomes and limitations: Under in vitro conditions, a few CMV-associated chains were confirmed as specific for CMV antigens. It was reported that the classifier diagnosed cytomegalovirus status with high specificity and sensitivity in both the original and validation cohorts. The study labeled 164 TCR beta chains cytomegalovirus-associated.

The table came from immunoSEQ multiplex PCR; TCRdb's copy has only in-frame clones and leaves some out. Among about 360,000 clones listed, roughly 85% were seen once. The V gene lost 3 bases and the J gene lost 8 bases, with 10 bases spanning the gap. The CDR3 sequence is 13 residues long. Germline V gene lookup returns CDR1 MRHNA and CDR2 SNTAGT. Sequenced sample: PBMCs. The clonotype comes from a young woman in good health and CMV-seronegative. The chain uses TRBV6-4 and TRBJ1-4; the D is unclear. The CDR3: CASSEGPGEKLFF. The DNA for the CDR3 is TGTGCCAGCAGTGAAGGTCCGGGGGAAAAACTGTTTTTT.